This TCR beta chain was documented in a study of blood T cell repertoires in COVID-19 (dated by TCRdb to between 2020 and 2021). A note on the overall study: Samples from collaborators originated in the United States, Italy and Spain and spanned both the acute and convalescent phases of COVID-19. The material from the prospective study consisted of cDNA or gDNA derived from T cells, B-cell-depleted T cells, or PBMCs. Deeply sampled blood TCRbeta repertoires from subjects exposed to, actively infected with, or recovered from COVID-19 were included in the dataset. The repertoires were released in a freely available public database meant as a resource for research on the immune response to SARS-CoV-2. Samples came from the ongoing ImmuneRACE study (first 160 participants) plus 1,254 subjects from 6 global collaborators. HLA class I and class II types, where available, came from metadata supplied by the sample provider rather than from assay-based typing. Nearly every sample came with metadata listing a de-identified subject ID, COVID-19 status, age in years and sex.

One collaborating source in Seattle enrolled patients during active infection and followed them longitudinally through the course of disease. Collaborating institutions collected whole blood in K2EDTA tubes following their own protocols. For TCRbeta analysis, collaborators shipped samples as frozen whole blood, isolated PBMCs, or DNA extracted from either of those sample types. The CDR3 spans 16 residues, from the cysteine through the phenylalanine. The read is trimmed to its CDR3 DNA, 48 bases read in frame from base 1. After removal of 6 bases from V and 2 bases from J, the junction retains 7 bases not matched to a gene. CDR1 MNHEY and CDR2 SMNVEV were looked up in the germline V gene (reference sequence). Broader findings and caveats from the paper: The amount of clinical and demographic metadata varied by source and participant and was provided uncurated.

TCRbeta CDR3 regions were amplified from genomic DNA by means of the immunoSEQ Assay, a bias-controlled multiplex PCR. Per the original workflow: Nucleated cell counts per sample were estimated from amplification of reference gene primers within the assay. To quantify the absolute abundance of each unique TCRbeta CDR3 rearrangement, sequence reads were collapsed and filtered. Productive Simpson clonality was computed per sample as the square root of Simpson's diversity index over productive rearrangements. Not all clones reach the TCRdb copy of this immuneACCESS table, which keeps in-frame sequences only. Checked studies attribute under half of the gap to unresolved V genes and leave the rest unexplained. That table is the source of V, J and clone size, and D and trimming were worked out from the DNA. The sample table lists more than 95,000 clones, 80% to 95% of them with a count of one. The ten most abundant clones make up around 2% of the sample.

As for this clone: No cognate antigen has been identified for it. Within one base of it there is no much larger clone, and no base qualities were kept.

The rearrangement combines TRBV27 with TRBJ2-6, with 7 bases matching TRBD1. The sequence was obtained from a man aged 45 to 65 with COVID-19, enrolled during active disease. Sequenced sample: peripheral blood. CDR3 reads: CASSRQGITGANVLTF. The sequence in DNA is TGTGCCAGCAGCCGACAGGGCATCACTGGGGCCAACGTCCTGACTTTC.